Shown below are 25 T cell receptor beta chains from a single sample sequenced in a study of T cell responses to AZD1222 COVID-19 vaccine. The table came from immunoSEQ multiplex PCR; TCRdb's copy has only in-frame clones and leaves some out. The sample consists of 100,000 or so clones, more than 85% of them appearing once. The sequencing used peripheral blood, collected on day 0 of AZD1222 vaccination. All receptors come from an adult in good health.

CDR3 nucleotides: TGTGCCAGCAGGCCCATAGGGACAGGGAGGAATCAGCCCCAGCATTTT. This gives the protein CASRPIGTGRNQPQHF. The chain recombines TRBV28 with TRBJ1-5; TRBD1 matches 9 bases. Per the germline V gene, CDR1 is MDHEN and CDR2 is SYDVKM. The CDR3 consists of 16 residues. The ends lost 6 bases at V and 4 bases at J; junction bases unmatched: 10.

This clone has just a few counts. CDR3 nucleotides: TGTGCCAGCAGCTCCAGGCGGCGGGCGAACACCGGGGAGCTGTTTTTT. Translation gives CASSSRRRANTGELFF. The rearrangement uses TRBV7-9 and TRBJ2-2; D may be TRBD2 (5 bases). Germline lookup yields CDR1 SEHNR and CDR2 FQNEAQ (reference sequence). The V end was cut by 4 bases, the J end by 0 bases, with 12 bases between. This CDR3 comprises 16 residues.

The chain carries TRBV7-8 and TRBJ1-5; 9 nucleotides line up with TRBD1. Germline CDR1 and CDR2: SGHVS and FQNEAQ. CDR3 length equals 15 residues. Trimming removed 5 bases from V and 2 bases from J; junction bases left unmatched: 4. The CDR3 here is CASSTGGAGNQPQHF. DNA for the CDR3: TGTGCCAGCAGCACAGGGGGCGCAGGCAATCAGCCCCAGCATTTT.

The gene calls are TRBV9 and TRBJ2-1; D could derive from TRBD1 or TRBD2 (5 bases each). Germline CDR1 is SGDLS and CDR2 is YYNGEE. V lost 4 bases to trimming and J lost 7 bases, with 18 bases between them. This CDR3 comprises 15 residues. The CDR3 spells CASSRRRDPWNEQFF. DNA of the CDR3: TGTGCCAGCAGCAGACGCCGGGACCCTTGGAATGAGCAGTTCTTC.

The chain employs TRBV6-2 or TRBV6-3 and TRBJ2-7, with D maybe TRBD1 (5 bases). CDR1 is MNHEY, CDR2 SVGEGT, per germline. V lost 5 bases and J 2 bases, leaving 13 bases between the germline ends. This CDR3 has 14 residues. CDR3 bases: TGTGCCAGCAGTGTCGGAAAGGGGCCCTACGAGCAGTACTTC. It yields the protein CASSVGKGPYEQYF.

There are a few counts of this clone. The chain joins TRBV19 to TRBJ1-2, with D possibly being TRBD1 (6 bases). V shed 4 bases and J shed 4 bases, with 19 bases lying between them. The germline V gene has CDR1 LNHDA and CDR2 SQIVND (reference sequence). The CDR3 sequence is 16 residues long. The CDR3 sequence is CASSNPYRGRGYGYTF. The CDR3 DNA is TGTGCCAGTAGTAACCCATACCGGGGGCGCGGCTATGGCTACACCTTC. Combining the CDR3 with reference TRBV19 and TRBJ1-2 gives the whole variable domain DGGITQSPKYLFRKEGQNVTLSCEQNLNHDAMYWYRQDPGQGLRLIYYSQIVNDFQKGDIAEGYSVSREKKESFPLTVTSAQKNPTAFYLCASSNPYRGRGYGYTFGSGTRLTVV.

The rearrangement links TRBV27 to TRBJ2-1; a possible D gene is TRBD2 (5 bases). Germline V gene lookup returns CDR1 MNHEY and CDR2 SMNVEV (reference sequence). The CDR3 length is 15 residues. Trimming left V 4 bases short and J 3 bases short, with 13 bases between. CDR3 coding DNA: TGTGCCAGCAGTTGGGATCAGCGGAACTACAATGAGCAGTTCTTC. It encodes CASSWDQRNYNEQFF.

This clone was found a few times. The CDR3 region is CASSADMNTEAFF. CDR3 DNA sequence: TGTGCCAGCAGTGCAGACATGAACACTGAAGCTTTCTTT. The chain couples TRBV2 to TRBJ1-1; no clear D. Germline CDR1 and CDR2: SNHLY and FYNNEI. The CDR3 extends over 13 amino acids. The V and J ends lost 4 bases and 0 bases respectively, with 6 bases between them.

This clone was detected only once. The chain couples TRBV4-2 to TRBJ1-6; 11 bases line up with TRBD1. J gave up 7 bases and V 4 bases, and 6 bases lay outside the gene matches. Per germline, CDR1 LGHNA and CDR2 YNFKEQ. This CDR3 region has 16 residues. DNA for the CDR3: TGTGCCAGCAGCCCCGGGACAGGGGGAAGGAATTCACCCCTCCACTTT. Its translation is CASSPGTGGRNSPLHF.

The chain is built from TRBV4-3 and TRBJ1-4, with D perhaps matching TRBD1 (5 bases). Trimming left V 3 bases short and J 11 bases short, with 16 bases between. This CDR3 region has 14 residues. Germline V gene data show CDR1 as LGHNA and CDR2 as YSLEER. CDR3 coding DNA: TGCGCCAGCAGCCATCCCGAGGGGAGCGGGAAACTGTTTTTT. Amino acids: CASSHPEGSGKLFF.

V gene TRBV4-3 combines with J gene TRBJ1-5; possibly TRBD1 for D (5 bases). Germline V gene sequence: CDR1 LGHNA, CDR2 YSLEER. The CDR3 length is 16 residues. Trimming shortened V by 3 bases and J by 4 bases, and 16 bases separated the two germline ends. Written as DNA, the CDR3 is TGCGCCAGCAGCCAGCAGGGACCACCCGCTAATCAGCCCCAGCATTTT. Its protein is CASSQQGPPANQPQHF.

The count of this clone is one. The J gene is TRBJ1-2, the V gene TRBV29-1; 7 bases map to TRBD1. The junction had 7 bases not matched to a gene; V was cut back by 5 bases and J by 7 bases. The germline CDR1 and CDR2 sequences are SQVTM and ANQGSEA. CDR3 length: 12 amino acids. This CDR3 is CSVSTGEGGYTF. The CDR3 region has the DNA TGCAGCGTTTCAACAGGGGAGGGTGGCTACACCTTC. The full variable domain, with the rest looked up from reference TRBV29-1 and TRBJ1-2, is SAVISQKPSRDICQRGTSLTIQCQVDSQVTMMFWYRQQPGQSLTLIATANQGSEATYESGFVIDKFPISRPNLTFSTLTVSNMSPEDSSIYLCSVSTGEGGYTFGSGTRLTVV.

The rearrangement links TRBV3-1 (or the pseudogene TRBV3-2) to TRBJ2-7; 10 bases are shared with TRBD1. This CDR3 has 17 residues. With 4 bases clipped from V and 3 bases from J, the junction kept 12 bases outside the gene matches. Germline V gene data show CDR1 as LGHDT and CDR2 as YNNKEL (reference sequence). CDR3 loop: CASSRGTGDIFGYEQYF. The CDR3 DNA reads TGTGCCAGCAGCCGAGGGACAGGGGACATCTTTGGCTACGAGCAGTACTTC.

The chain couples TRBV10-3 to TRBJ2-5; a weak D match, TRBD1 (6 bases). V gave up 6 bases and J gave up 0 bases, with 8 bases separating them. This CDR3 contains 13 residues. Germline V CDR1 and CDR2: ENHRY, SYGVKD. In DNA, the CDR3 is TGTGCCATCAGCCGGGACAACCAAGAGACCCAGTACTTC. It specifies CAISRDNQETQYF.

The CDR3 DNA follows: TGTGCCAGCAGTTATTTTGCGTTCCGTGTATCGACGAACACTGAAGCTTTCTTT. Protein: CASSYFAFRVSTNTEAFF. The chain joins TRBV6-2 or TRBV6-3 to TRBJ1-1; D gene unclear. Trimming cost V 3 bases and J 1 base, with 21 bases left between them. Germline CDR1 is MNHEY and CDR2 is SVGEGT. CDR3 length equals 18 residues.

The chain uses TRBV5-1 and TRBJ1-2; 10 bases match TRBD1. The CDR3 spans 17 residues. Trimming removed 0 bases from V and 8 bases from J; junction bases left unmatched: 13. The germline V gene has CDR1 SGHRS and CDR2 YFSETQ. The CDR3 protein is CASSLAPETGGRSGYTF. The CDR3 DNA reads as TGCGCCAGCAGCTTGGCCCCTGAGACAGGGGGCAGGTCGGGCTACACCTTC.

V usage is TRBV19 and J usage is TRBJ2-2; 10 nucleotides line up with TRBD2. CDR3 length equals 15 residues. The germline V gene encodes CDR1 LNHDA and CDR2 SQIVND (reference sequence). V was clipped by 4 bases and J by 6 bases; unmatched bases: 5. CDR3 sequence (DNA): TGTGCCAGTAGTAAATCTAGCGGGGGTGCCGGGGAGCTGTTTTTT. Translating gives CASSKSSGGAGELFF.

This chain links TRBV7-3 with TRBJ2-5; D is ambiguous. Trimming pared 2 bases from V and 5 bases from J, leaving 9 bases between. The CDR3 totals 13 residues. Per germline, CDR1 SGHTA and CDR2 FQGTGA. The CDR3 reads CASSLPPSETQYF. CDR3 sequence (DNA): TGTGCCAGCAGCTTACCCCCGTCGGAGACCCAGTACTTC.

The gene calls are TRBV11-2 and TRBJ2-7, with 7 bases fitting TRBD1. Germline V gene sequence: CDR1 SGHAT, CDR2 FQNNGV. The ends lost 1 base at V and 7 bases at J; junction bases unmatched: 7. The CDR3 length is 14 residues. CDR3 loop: CASSLGGQYSEQYF. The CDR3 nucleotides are TGTGCCAGCAGCTTAGGGGGACAGTACTCGGAGCAGTACTTC.

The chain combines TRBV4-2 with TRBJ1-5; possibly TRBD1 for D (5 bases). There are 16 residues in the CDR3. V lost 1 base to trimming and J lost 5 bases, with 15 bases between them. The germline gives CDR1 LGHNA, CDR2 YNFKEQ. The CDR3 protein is CASSQGGTLKDQPQHF. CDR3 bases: TGTGCCAGCAGCCAAGGGGGCACTCTAAAGGATCAGCCCCAGCATTTT.

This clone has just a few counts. The DNA for the CDR3 is TGTGCCAGCAGTCCAACAACTAGGGGACTAGGTAACACAGATACGCAGTATTTT. Its translation is CASSPTTRGLGNTDTQYF. This sequence joins TRBV6-2 or TRBV6-3 and TRBJ2-3, with 8 positions matching TRBD2. This CDR3 has 18 residues. After removal of 5 bases from V and 2 bases from J, the junction contained 15 bases not matched to a gene. Germline CDR1 MNHEY, CDR2 SVGEGT.

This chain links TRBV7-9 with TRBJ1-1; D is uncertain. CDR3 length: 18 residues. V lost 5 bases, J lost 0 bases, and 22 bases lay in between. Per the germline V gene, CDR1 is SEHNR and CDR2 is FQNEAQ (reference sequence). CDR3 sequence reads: CASSQRRQPANVNTEAFF. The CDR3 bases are TGTGCCAGCAGCCAGAGGCGGCAGCCCGCCAACGTGAACACTGAAGCTTTCTTT.

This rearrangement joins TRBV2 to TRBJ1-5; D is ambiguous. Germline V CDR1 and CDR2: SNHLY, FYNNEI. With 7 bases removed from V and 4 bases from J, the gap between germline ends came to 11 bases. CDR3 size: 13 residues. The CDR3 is CASTERRNQPQHF. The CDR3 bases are TGTGCCAGCACCGAAAGGAGGAATCAGCCCCAGCATTTT.

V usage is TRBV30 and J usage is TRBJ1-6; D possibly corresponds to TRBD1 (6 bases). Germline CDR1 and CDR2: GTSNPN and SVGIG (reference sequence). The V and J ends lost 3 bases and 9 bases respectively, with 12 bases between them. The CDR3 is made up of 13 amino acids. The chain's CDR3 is CAWSGRGGSPLHF. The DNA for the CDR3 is TGTGCCTGGAGCGGCAGGGGTGGTTCACCCCTCCACTTT.

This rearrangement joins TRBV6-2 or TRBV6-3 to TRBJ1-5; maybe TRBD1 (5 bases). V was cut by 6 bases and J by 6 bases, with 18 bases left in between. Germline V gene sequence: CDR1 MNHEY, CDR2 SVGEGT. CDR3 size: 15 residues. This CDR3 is CASSAAGGRGQPQHF. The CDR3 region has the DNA TGTGCCAGCAGCGCGGCGGGGGGACGGGGTCAGCCCCAGCATTTT.